The 26 T cell receptor beta chains listed next were all sequenced from one sample in a study of blood T cell repertoires in COVID-19. Repertoires were generated with immunoSEQ multiplex PCR, while TCRdb's copy carries only in-frame clones and drops some. The profile covers about 220,000 clones, with 80% to 85% appearing a single time and roughly 3% taken by the ten largest. The source material was peripheral blood. These receptor sequences come from a woman in her twenties or thirties who had recovered from COVID-19.

The V gene is TRBV9, the J gene TRBJ2-3; 7 nucleotides agree with TRBD2. With 2 bases clipped from V and 5 bases from J, the junction kept 8 bases outside the gene matches. CDR3 length: 15 residues. Looked up from germline, CDR1 is SGDLS and CDR2 is YYNGEE. Written as DNA, the CDR3 is TGTGCCAGCAGCGTGGTTACGACTAGCCTAGATACGCAGTATTTT. It yields the protein CASSVVTTSLDTQYF.

The chain recombines TRBV4-2 with TRBJ2-3, with 15 bases identical to TRBD2. Germline CDR1 reads LGHNA; CDR2 reads YNFKEQ. This CDR3 is built from 17 residues. Trimming at V came to 0 bases and at J to 6 bases, leaving 4 bases not matched to a gene. The CDR3 loop is CASSQEGTSGRRDTQYF. The CDR3 DNA sequence: TGTGCCAGCAGCCAAGAGGGGACTAGCGGGAGGAGGGATACGCAGTATTTT.

This rearrangement joins TRBV9 to TRBJ2-3, with D possibly matching TRBD2 (5 bases). V lost 8 bases and J 10 bases, leaving 17 bases between the germline ends. Germline assignment: CDR1 SGDLS and CDR2 YYNGEE. The CDR3 runs 12 residues. DNA for the CDR3: TGTGCCAGACTTACGTGGGGAGTTCCGCAGTATTTT. It specifies CARLTWGVPQYF.

The chain recombines TRBV6-5 with TRBJ2-1, with D maybe TRBD1 (6 bases). CDR1 and CDR2 from the germline V gene are MNHEY and SVGAGI. The CDR3 sequence is 14 residues long. Trimming removed 2 bases at V and 5 bases at J, with 10 bases between. CDR3: CASSYSAGDNEQFF. CDR3 bases: TGTGCCAGCAGTTACAGCGCAGGGGACAATGAGCAGTTCTTC.

In DNA form, the CDR3 reads TGTGCCAGCTGCGACAGTATGTATGGCTACACCTTC. This gives the protein CASCDSMYGYTF. The chain joins TRBV28 to TRBJ1-2; TRBD1 is a possible D gene (5 bases). CDR3 length equals 12 residues. V dropped 8 bases and J dropped 5 bases, with 12 bases sitting between them. Germline assignment: CDR1 MDHEN and CDR2 SYDVKM.

The chain recombines TRBV7-8 with TRBJ1-2, with a tentative D call TRBD1 (6 bases). Trimming stripped 8 bases from V and 4 bases from J, with 35 bases between. CDR3 size: 20 residues. CDR1 SGHVS and CDR2 FQNEAQ come from the germline V gene. DNA for the CDR3: TGTGCCAGCGACCCCAGGGGACACTTCTCTCGGTGGCCTGGGAGCTATGGCTACACCTTC. It encodes CASDPRGHFSRWPGSYGYTF.

The chain uses TRBV27 and TRBJ1-1, with D possibly TRBD1 on 6 matching bases. CDR3 length: 14 residues. The germline gives CDR1 MNHEY, CDR2 SMNVEV (reference sequence). V was shortened by 9 bases and J by 0 bases, with 14 bases between the two germline ends. CDR3 coding DNA: TGTGCCAGTCGGAACAGGGAGCTGAACACTGAAGCTTTCTTT. This codes for CASRNRELNTEAFF.

The V and J genes are TRBV5-1 and TRBJ2-7; D perhaps matches TRBD2 (5 bases). V was pared by 1 base and J by 5 bases, with 19 bases between. The CDR3 sequence is 16 residues long. Per germline, CDR1 SGHRS and CDR2 YFSETQ. This CDR3 is CASSLIGPRDGHEQYF. CDR3 DNA sequence: TGCGCCAGCAGCTTGATCGGACCGAGGGATGGCCACGAGCAGTACTTC.

The rearrangement joins TRBV5-1 to TRBJ2-4, with 9 bases lining up with TRBD1. The V gene end was trimmed by 5 bases and the J gene end by 0 bases; junction bases not matched to a gene: 12. The CDR3 consists of 18 residues. CDR1 and CDR2 from the germline V gene are SGHRS and YFSETQ. CDR3 sequence: CASRQDRGLVLAKNIQYF. The DNA of the CDR3 is TGCGCCAGCAGACAGGACAGGGGACTCGTACTAGCCAAAAACATTCAGTACTTC.

The genes are TRBV7-9 and TRBJ2-1, with a possible D match to TRBD1 (6 bases). Trimming cost V 8 bases and J 4 bases, with 9 bases left between them. The CDR3 consists of 12 residues. Germline V gene lookup returns CDR1 SEHNR and CDR2 FQNEAQ (reference sequence). CDR3 sequence (DNA): TGTGCCAGCGTTACAGGGTACAATGAGCAGTTCTTC. Translation: CASVTGYNEQFF. Combining the CDR3 with reference TRBV7-9 and TRBJ2-1 gives the whole variable domain DTGVSQNPRHKITKRGQNVTFRCDPISEHNRLYWYRQTLGQGPEFLTYFQNEAQLEKSRLLSDRFSAERPKGSFSTLEIQRTEQGDSAMYLCASVTGYNEQFFGPGTRLTVL.

The chain links TRBV6-6 to TRBJ2-7, with 7 nucleotides matching TRBD1. After removal of 0 bases from V and 3 bases from J, the junction contained 2 bases not matched to a gene. CDR3 length equals 14 residues. CDR1 and CDR2 from the germline V gene are MNHNY and SVGAGI (reference sequence). The CDR3 loop reads CASSYSGTDYEQYF. Here the CDR3 DNA reads TGTGCCAGCAGTTACTCGGGGACAGACTACGAGCAGTACTTC.

This chain connects TRBV12-5 to TRBJ1-2; TRBD1 might be the D (5 bases). The CDR3 runs to 15 residues. V lost 4 bases, J lost 6 bases, and 18 bases lay in between. Germline CDR1 reads LGHNT; CDR2 reads FRNRAP. CDR3 sequence (DNA): TGTGCTAGTGGTTGGGAATACGGGGGGGAGGATGGCTACACCTTC. This sequence encodes CASGWEYGGEDGYTF.

The V gene is TRBV27, the J gene TRBJ1-2, with 12 nucleotides matching TRBD1. CDR1 and CDR2 from the germline V gene are MNHEY and SMNVEV (reference sequence). V was clipped by 6 bases and J by 8 bases; unmatched bases: 10. The CDR3 has 15 residues. CDR3 DNA sequence: TGTGCCAGCAGCCATTCGGGACAGGGGGCGGGAGGCTACACCTTC. It translates to CASSHSGQGAGGYTF.

The chain uses TRBV4-1 and TRBJ1-6; 7 nucleotides line up with TRBD1. Germline CDR1 and CDR2: MGHRA and YSYEKL. The J segment lost 7 bases and the V segment lost 1 base, leaving 4 bases of the junction unmatched. The CDR3 loop spans 15 amino acids. In nucleotides, the CDR3 is TGCGCCAGCAGCCAAGCCCAGGGGGTCAATTCACCCCTCCACTTT. It codes for CASSQAQGVNSPLHF.

The V call is TRBV28, the J call TRBJ1-4; 8 bases are a match to TRBD1. Germline V gene sequence: CDR1 MDHEN, CDR2 SYDVKM. CDR3 length: 17 residues. V was pared by 1 base and J by 2 bases, with 6 bases of the junction left unmatched. The CDR3 sequence: CASSLLGRGPTNEKLFF. The CDR3 DNA is TGTGCCAGCAGTTTATTGGGCAGGGGGCCGACTAATGAAAAACTGTTTTTT.

The chain recombines TRBV28 with TRBJ2-2; unclear D gene. The CDR3 sequence is 13 residues long. The V gene lost 2 bases and the J gene lost 9 bases, with 10 bases spanning the gap. The germline V gene has CDR1 MDHEN and CDR2 SYDVKM. CDR3 sequence reads: CASSLGSSRELFF. The CDR3 DNA sequence: TGTGCCAGCAGTTTAGGTAGTTCTAGGGAGCTGTTTTTT. The whole variable domain, remainder taken from reference TRBV28 and TRBJ2-2, is DVKVTQSSRYLVKRTGEKVFLECVQDMDHENMFWYRQDPGLGLRLIYFSYDVKMKEKGDIPEGYSVSREKKERFSLILESASTNQTSMYLCASSLGSSRELFFGEGSRLTVL.

This chain joins TRBV9 and TRBJ2-1, with 7 bases fitting TRBD1. This CDR3 is 14 amino acids long. V lost 3 bases, J lost 6 bases, and 6 bases stayed unmatched. Germline values: CDR1 SGDLS, CDR2 YYNGEE. The CDR3 nucleotides are TGTGCCAGCAGCGCTACGGGACAGCTCAATGAGCAGTTCTTC. Its translation: CASSATGQLNEQFF. The full variable domain, completed using reference TRBV9 and TRBJ2-1, is DSGVTQTPKHLITATGQRVTLRCSPRSGDLSVYWYQQSLDQGLQFLIQYYNGEERAKGNILERFSAQQFPDLHSELNLSSLELGDSALYFCASSATGQLNEQFFGPGTRLTVL.

The table lists this clone with many counts. This sequence joins TRBV7-6 and TRBJ1-6; 8 bases agree with TRBD1. Per germline, CDR1 SGHVS and CDR2 FNYEAQ. Trimming cost V 1 base and J 6 bases; bases outside gene matches: 2. This CDR3 has 15 amino acids. The CDR3 protein is CASSLETGGNSPLHF. In nucleotides, the CDR3 is TGTGCCAGCAGCTTAGAAACAGGGGGTAATTCACCCCTCCACTTT.

The V and J genes are TRBV30 and TRBJ2-7, with TRBD1 identical over 10 bases. The CDR3 consists of 14 residues. The germline V gene encodes CDR1 GTSNPN and CDR2 SVGIG (reference sequence). V lost 6 bases, J lost 5 bases, and 10 bases stayed unmatched. CDR3 sequence: CACLRQGASDEQYF. CDR3 coding DNA: TGTGCCTGTTTGAGACAGGGGGCATCCGACGAGCAGTACTTC.

The chain employs TRBV7-6 and TRBJ2-5, with TRBD2 identical over 7 bases. Germline CDR1 is SGHVS and CDR2 is FNYEAQ. This CDR3 is built from 15 residues. V shed 4 bases, J shed 4 bases, and the junction held 9 bases outside the gene matches. CDR3 region: CASSSLAVGGETQYF. In DNA form, the CDR3 reads TGTGCCAGCAGCTCCCTAGCGGTAGGAGGAGAGACCCAGTACTTC.

This chain joins TRBV10-1 and TRBJ2-2; 7 bases fit TRBD1. The germline V gene encodes CDR1 WNHNN and CDR2 SYGVQD (reference sequence). The CDR3 is 17 amino acids. Trimming took 0 bases from V and 1 from J; bases not matched to a gene: 5. DNA of the CDR3: TGCGCCAGCAGTGAGTCGTGGGGGACAGAGAACACCGGGGAGCTGTTTTTT. It is translated as CASSESWGTENTGELFF.

The count of this clone is one. This chain uses TRBV7-9 with TRBJ2-1, with 7 bases that match TRBD1. This CDR3 is built from 13 residues. V lost 1 base and J lost 6; bases outside the gene matches: 0. Germline loops: CDR1 SEHNR, CDR2 FQNEAQ (reference sequence). The CDR3 sequence: CASSLGQGNEQFF. As DNA, the CDR3 is TGTGCCAGCAGCTTAGGACAGGGCAATGAGCAGTTCTTC. The complete variable domain, with remaining parts taken from reference TRBV7-9 and TRBJ2-1, reads DTGVSQNPRHKITKRGQNVTFRCDPISEHNRLYWYRQTLGQGPEFLTYFQNEAQLEKSRLLSDRFSAERPKGSFSTLEIQRTEQGDSAMYLCASSLGQGNEQFFGPGTRLTVL.

This clone was counted between two and nine times. This chain's CDR3 is CASSPSYNEQFF. The DNA for the CDR3 is TGTGCCAGCAGCCCGTCGTACAATGAGCAGTTCTTC. This chain links TRBV11-1 with TRBJ2-1; D unclear. V was trimmed by 5 bases and J by 4 bases, leaving 6 bases between them. Germline V gene sequence: CDR1 SGHAT, CDR2 FQDESV (reference sequence). There are 12 residues in the CDR3.

The chain employs TRBV28 and TRBJ2-2; no clear D gene. Germline values: CDR1 MDHEN, CDR2 SYDVKM. Trimming left V 1 base short and J 7 bases short, with 7 bases between. This CDR3 contains 13 residues. CDR3 coding DNA: TGTGCCAGCAGTTTATCCGAGGACGGGGAGCTGTTTTTT. Protein: CASSLSEDGELFF. The full variable domain, completed using reference TRBV28 and TRBJ2-2, is DVKVTQSSRYLVKRTGEKVFLECVQDMDHENMFWYRQDPGLGLRLIYFSYDVKMKEKGDIPEGYSVSREKKERFSLILESASTNQTSMYLCASSLSEDGELFFGEGSRLTVL.

The CDR3 loop reads CASSYSRRGLGYEQYF. CDR3 nucleotides: TGTGCCAGCAGTTACTCGAGAAGGGGATTGGGCTACGAGCAGTACTTC. V is TRBV6-5 and J is TRBJ2-7, with TRBD1 as a possible D gene (5 bases). The CDR3 covers 16 residues. The V end lost 0 bases, the J end lost 3 bases, and 15 bases lay between the germline ends. Germline assignment: CDR1 MNHEY and CDR2 SVGAGI.

CDR3 in DNA: TGCGCCAGCTCCCTGGACTCCTCAGGCGGGGAGCTGTTTTTT. It yields the protein CASSLDSSGGELFF. V usage is TRBV5-1 and J usage is TRBJ2-2; D perhaps matches TRBD2 (5 bases). V was cut by 7 bases and J by 7 bases, with 17 bases left in between. Germline lookup yields CDR1 SGHRS and CDR2 YFSETQ. The CDR3 consists of 14 residues.